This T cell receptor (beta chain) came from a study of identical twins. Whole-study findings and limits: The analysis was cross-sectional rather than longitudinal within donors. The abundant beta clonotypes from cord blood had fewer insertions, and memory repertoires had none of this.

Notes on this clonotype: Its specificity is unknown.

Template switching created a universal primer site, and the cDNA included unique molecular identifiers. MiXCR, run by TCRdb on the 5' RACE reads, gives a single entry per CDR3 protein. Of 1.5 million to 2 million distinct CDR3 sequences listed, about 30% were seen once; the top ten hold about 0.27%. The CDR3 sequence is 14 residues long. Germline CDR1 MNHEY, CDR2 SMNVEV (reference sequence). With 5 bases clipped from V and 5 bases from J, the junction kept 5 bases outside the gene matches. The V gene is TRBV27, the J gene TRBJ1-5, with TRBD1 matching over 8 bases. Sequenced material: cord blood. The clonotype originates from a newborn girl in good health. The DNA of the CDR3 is TGTGCCAGCAGTCCACAGGGGGTGGATCAGCCCCAGCATTTT. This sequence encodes CASSPQGVDQPQHF.